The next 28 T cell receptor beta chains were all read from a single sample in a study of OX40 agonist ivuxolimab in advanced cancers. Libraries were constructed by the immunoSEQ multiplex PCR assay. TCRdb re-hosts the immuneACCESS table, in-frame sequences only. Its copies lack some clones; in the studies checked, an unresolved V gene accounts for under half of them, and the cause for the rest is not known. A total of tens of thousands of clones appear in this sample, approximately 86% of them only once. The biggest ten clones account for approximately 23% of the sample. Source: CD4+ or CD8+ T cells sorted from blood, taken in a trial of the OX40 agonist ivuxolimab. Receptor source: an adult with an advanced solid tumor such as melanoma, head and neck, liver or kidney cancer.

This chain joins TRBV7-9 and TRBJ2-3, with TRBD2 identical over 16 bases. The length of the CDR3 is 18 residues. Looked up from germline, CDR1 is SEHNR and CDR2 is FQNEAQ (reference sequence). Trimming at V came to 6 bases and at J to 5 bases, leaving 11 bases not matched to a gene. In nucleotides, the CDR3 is TGTGCCAGCAGTTTACCGGGACTAGCGGGAGGGCCGGGAGATACGCAGTATTTT. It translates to CASSLPGLAGGPGDTQYF.

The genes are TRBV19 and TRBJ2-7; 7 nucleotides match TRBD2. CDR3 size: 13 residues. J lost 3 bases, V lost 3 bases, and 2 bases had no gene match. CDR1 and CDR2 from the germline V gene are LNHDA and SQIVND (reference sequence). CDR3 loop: CASSIQRDYEQYF. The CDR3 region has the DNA TGTGCCAGTAGTATCCAGCGGGACTACGAGCAGTACTTC. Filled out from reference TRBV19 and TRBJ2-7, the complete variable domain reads DGGITQSPKYLFRKEGQNVTLSCEQNLNHDAMYWYRQDPGQGLRLIYYSQIVNDFQKGDIAEGYSVSREKKESFPLTVTSAQKNPTAFYLCASSIQRDYEQYFGPGTRLTVT.

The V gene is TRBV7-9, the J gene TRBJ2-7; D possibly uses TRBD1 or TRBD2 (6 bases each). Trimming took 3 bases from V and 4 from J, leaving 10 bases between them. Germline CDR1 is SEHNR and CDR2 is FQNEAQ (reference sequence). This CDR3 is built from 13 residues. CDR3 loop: CASSFGGKYEQYF. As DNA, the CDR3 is TGTGCCAGCAGCTTCGGGGGCAAGTACGAGCAGTACTTC. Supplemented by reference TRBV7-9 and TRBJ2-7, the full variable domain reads DTGVSQNPRHKITKRGQNVTFRCDPISEHNRLYWYRQTLGQGPEFLTYFQNEAQLEKSRLLSDRFSAERPKGSFSTLEIQRTEQGDSAMYLCASSFGGKYEQYFGPGTRLTVT.

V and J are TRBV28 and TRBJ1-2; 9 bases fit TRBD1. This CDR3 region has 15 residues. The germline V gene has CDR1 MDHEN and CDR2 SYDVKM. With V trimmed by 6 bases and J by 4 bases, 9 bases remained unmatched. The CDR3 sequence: CASSLRMDRGYGYTF. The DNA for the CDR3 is TGTGCCAGCAGCCTGCGGATGGACAGGGGCTATGGCTACACCTTC.

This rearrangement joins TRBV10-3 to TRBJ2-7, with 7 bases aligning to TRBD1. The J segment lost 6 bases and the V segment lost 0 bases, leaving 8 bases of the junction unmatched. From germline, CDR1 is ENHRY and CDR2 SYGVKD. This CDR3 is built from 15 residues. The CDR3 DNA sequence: TGTGCCATCAGTGAGTCGCCGACAGGGTCTCTCGAGCAGTACTTC. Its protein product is CAISESPTGSLEQYF.

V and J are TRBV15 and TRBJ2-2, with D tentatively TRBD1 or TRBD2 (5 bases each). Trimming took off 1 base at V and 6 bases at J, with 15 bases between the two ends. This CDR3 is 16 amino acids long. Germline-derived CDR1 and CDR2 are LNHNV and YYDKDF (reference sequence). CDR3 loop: CATSRVVGVGAGELFF. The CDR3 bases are TGTGCCACCAGCAGAGTGGTGGGAGTGGGGGCCGGGGAGCTGTTTTTT.

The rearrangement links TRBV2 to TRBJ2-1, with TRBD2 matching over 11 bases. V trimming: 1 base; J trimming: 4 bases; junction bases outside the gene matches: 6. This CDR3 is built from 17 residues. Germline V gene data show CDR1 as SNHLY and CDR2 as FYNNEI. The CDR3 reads CASSEGEGLAEYNEQFF. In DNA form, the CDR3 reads TGTGCCAGCAGTGAAGGAGAGGGACTAGCGGAGTACAATGAGCAGTTCTTC. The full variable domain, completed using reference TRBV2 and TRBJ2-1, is EPEVTQTPSHQVTQMGQEVILRCVPISNHLYFYWYRQILGQKVEFLVSFYNNEISEKSEIFDDQFSVERPDGSNFTLKIRSTKLEDSAMYFCASSEGEGLAEYNEQFFGPGTRLTVL.

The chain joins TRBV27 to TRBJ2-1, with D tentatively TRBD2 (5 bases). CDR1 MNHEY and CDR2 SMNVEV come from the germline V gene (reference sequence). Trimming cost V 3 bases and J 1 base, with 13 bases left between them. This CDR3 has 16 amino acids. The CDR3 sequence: CASSLGSAGSYNEQFF. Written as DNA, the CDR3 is TGTGCCAGCAGTTTGGGTTCGGCGGGTTCCTACAATGAGCAGTTCTTC.

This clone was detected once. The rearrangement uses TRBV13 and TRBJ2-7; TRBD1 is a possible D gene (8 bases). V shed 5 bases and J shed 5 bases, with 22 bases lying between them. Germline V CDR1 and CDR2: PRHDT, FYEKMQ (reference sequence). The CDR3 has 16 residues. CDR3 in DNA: TGTGCCAGCAGCCCAAGAGGACAGGGAGGGACTCACGAGCAGTACTTC. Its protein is CASSPRGQGGTHEQYF.

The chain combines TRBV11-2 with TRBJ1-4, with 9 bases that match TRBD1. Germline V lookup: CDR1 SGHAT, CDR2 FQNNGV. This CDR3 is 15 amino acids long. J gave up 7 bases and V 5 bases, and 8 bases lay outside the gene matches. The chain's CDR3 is CASSLGQGQGEKLFF. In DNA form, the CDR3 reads TGTGCCAGCAGCCTGGGACAGGGACAAGGTGAAAAACTGTTTTTT.

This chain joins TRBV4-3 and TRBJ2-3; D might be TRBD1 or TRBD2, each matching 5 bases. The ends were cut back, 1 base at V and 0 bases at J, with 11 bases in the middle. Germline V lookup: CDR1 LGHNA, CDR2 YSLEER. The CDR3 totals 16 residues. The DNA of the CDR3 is TGCGCCAGCAGCCAAGTAGGGGAGTCTAGCACAGATACGCAGTATTTT. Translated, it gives CASSQVGESSTDTQYF.

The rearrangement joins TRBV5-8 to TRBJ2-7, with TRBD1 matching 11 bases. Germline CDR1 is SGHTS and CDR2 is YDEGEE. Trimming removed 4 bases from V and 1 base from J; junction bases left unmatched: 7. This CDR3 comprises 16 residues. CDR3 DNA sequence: TGTGCCAGCAGCCGGACGGGGACAGGGGGATCCTACGAGCAGTACTTC. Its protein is CASSRTGTGGSYEQYF.

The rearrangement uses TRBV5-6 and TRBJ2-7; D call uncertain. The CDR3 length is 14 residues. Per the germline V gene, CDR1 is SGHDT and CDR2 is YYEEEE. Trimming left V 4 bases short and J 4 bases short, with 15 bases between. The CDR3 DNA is TGTGCCAGCAGCGTCGGGTCTCCCATATACGAGCAGTACTTC. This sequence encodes CASSVGSPIYEQYF. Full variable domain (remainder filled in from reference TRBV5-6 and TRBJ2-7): DAGVTQSPTHLIKTRGQQVTLRCSPKSGHDTVSWYQQALGQGPQFIFQYYEEEERQRGNFPDRFSGHQFPNYSSELNVNALLLGDSALYLCASSVGSPIYEQYFGPGTRLTVT.

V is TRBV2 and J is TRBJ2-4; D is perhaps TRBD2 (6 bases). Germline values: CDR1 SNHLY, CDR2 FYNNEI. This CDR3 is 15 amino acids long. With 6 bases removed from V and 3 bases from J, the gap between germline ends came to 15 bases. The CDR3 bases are TGTGCCAGCAGCCCGACTAGTTTCGGCAAAAACATTCAGTACTTC. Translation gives CASSPTSFGKNIQYF. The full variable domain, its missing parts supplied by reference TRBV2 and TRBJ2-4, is EPEVTQTPSHQVTQMGQEVILRCVPISNHLYFYWYRQILGQKVEFLVSFYNNEISEKSEIFDDQFSVERPDGSNFTLKIRSTKLEDSAMYFCASSPTSFGKNIQYFGAGTRLSVL.

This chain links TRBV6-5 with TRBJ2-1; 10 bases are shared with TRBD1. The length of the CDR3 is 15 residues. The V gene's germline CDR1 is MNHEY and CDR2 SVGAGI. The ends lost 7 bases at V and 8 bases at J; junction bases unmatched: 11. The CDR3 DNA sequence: TGTGCCAGCAATATGGGACAGGGGAGTTTCGATGAGCAGTTCTTC. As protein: CASNMGQGSFDEQFF.

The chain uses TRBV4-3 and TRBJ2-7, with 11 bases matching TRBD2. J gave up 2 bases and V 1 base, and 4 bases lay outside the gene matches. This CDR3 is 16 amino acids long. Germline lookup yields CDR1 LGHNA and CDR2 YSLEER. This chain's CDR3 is CASSQVAGGQTYEQYF. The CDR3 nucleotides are TGCGCCAGCAGCCAAGTAGCGGGAGGGCAAACCTACGAGCAGTACTTC.

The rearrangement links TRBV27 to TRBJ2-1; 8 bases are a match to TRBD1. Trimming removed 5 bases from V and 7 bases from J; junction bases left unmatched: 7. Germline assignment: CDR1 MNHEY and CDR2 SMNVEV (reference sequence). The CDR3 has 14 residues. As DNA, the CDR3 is TGTGCCAGCAGTCTTGGACAGGGTCGGAATGAGCAGTTCTTC. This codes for CASSLGQGRNEQFF.

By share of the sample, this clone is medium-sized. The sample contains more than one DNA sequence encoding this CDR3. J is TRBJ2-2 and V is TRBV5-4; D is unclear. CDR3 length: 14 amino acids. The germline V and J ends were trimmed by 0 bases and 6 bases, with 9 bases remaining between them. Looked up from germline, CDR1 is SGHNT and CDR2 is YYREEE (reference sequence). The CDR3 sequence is CASSLGVGAGELFF. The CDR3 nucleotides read TGTGCCAGCAGCTTGGGGGTTGGGGCCGGGGAGCTGTTTTTT.

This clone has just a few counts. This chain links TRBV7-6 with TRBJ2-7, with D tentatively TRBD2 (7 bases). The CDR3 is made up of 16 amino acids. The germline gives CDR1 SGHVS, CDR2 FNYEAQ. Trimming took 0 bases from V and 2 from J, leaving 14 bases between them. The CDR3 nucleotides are TGTGCCAGCAGCTTAGCGGGAGGGGGGGTGCCCTACGAGCAGTACTTC. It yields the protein CASSLAGGGVPYEQYF.

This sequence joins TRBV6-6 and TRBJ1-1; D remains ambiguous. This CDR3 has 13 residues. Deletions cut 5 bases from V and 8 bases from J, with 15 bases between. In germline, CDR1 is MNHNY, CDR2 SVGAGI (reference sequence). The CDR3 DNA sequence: TGTGCCAGCAGTCCCGGCGGGATACGGGAAGCTTTCTTT. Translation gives CASSPGGIREAFF.

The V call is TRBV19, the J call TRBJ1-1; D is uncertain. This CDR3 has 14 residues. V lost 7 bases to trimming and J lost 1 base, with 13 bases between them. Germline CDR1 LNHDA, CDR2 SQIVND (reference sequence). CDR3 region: CASTNVVANTEAFF. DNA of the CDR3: TGTGCCAGTACCAATGTGGTTGCGAACACTGAAGCTTTCTTT.

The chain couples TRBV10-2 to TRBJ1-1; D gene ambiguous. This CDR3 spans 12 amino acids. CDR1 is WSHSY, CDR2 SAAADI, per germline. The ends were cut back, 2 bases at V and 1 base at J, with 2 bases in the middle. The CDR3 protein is CASSEGNTEAFF. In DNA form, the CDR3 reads TGCGCCAGCAGTGAGGGGAACACTGAAGCTTTCTTT.

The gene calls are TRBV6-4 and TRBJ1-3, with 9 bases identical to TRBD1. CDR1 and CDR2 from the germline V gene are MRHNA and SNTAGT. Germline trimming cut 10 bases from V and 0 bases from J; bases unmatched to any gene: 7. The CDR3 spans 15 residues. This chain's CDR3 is CAIKGQGDSGNTIYF. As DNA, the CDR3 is TGTGCCATCAAGGGACAGGGAGACTCTGGAAACACCATATATTTT.

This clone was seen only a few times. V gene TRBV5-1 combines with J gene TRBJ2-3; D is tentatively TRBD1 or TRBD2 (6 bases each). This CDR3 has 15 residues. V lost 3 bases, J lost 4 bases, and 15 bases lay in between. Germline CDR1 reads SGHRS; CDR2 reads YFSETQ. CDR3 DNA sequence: TGCGCCAGCAGCTCCCAAGCGGAGGGGGCAGATACGCAGTATTTT. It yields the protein CASSSQAEGADTQYF.

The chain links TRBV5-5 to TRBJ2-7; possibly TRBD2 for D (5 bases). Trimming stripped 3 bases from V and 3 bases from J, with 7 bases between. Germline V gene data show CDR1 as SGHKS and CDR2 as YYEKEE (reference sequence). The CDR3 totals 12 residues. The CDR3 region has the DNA TGTGCCAGCAGCTACGGGGTCTACGAGCAGTACTTC. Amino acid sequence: CASSYGVYEQYF.

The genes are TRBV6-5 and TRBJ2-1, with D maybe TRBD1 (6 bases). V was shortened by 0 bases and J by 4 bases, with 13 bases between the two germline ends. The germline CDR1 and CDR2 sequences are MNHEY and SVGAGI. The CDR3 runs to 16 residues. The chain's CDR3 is CASSYSIQGQYNEQFF. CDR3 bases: TGTGCCAGCAGTTACTCGATCCAGGGGCAATACAATGAGCAGTTCTTC.

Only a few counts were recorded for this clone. The DNA of the CDR3 is TGTGCCAGTAGTGCGGGGGGGTGGCAGCCCCAGCATTTT. Translating it yields CASSAGGWQPQHF. The chain recombines TRBV19 with TRBJ1-5; tentatively, D is TRBD1 (5 bases). Trimming pared 5 bases from V and 7 bases from J, leaving 12 bases between. Germline V CDR1 and CDR2: LNHDA, SQIVND (reference sequence). This CDR3 contains 13 residues.

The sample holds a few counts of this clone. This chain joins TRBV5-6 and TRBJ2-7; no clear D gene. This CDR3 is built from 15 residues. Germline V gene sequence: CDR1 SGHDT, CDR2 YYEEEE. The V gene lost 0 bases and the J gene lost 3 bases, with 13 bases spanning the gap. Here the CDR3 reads CASSLGPGQVYEQYF. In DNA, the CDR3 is TGTGCCAGCAGCTTGGGCCCGGGCCAGGTCTACGAGCAGTACTTC.